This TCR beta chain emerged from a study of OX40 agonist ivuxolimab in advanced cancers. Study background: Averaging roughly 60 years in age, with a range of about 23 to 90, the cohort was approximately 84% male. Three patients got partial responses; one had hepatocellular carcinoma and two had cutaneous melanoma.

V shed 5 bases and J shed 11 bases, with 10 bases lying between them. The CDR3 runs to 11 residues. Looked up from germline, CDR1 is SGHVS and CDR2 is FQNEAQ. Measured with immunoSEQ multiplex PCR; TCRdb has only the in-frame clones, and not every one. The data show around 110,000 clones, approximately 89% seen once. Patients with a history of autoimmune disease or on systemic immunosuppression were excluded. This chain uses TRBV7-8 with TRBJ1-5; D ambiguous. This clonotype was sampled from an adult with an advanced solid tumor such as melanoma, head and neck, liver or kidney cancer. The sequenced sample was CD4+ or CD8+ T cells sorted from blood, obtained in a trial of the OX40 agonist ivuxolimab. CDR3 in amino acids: CASSPGPSQHF. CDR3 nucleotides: TGTGCCAGCAGCCCCGGACCGTCCCAGCATTTT.